This TCR beta chain emerged from a study of identical twins. TCRdb itself ran the 5' RACE reads through MiXCR, one entry per CDR3 protein. The table shows a few hundred thousand distinct CDR3 sequences, with more than 9% occurring only once. The CDR3 sequence is 14 residues long. With 8 bases clipped from V and 1 base from J, the junction kept 8 bases outside the gene matches. CDR1 is MNHEY, CDR2 SVGAGI, per germline. The same sample was also studied in work on yellow fever vaccine responses in identical twins.

The TCR originated in a woman between 18 and 30 years old in good health. The V gene is TRBV6-5, the J gene TRBJ2-7; 7 bases are shared with TRBD2. The material sequenced was PBMCs. The CDR3 DNA follows: TGTGCCAGCGGTTCCGGGGACTATTCCTACGAGCAGTACTTC. This gives the protein CASGSGDYSYEQYF.